The clone carrying this T cell receptor (beta chain) was seen many times. Its specificity is not known. CDR3 length equals 14 residues. Between the trimmed V and J ends, which lost 0 bases and 3 bases, there was a span of 8 bases. These data come from a study of Graves' ophthalmopathy and Graves' hyperthyroidism. Pregnant or lactating patients and those with other autoimmune diseases or uncontrolled infections were excluded. Serum thyroxine and TRAb, along with clinical symptoms, thyroid ultrasound and orbital computed tomography, were what diagnosis relied on. TCR beta CDR3 amplification used RNA transcripts. The authors performed first-round RT-PCR with HTBI primers and then a second-round multiplex PCR. TCRdb processed the multiplex PCR reads anew with MiXCR; each CDR3 protein has one entry. The table includes approximately 640,000 distinct CDR3 sequences, roughly two fifths detected once. Findings of the study overall: Ophthalmopathy was separated from stable hyperthyroidism by a 13-signature model with around 88% sensitivity and just under 84% specificity.

The sequenced material came from peripheral blood. V usage is TRBV12-3 or TRBV12-4 and J usage is TRBJ1-1; D gene unclear. The TCR was taken from an adult man with Graves' ophthalmopathy. The CDR3 here is CASSLAALYTEAFF. In DNA form, the CDR3 reads TGTGCCAGCAGTTTAGCCGCACTGTACACTGAAGCTTTCTTT.